The T cell receptor (beta chain) under discussion was sequenced for a study of shared clonotypes between healthy human individuals. Every one of the donors was a Caucasian adult that lived in Nashville, Tennessee. The unsorted samples took about 100 million PBMCs to get genomic DNA. Deep was the level at which the assay was run. Over several immunoSEQ plates, each subset's genomic DNA was distributed in even portions. The table came from immunoSEQ multiplex PCR; TCRdb's copy has only in-frame clones and leaves some out. Of about 490,000 clones listed, around 80% are singletons. The V gene's germline CDR1 is SGHRS and CDR2 YFSETQ. The ends were cut back, 0 bases at V and 5 bases at J, with 12 bases in the middle. This CDR3 has 14 residues.

This receptor was obtained from a woman aged 40 to 49 in good health. Some clones in this sample may be carry-over from other donors' samples. The sequencing sample was made of PBMCs. The rearrangement uses TRBV5-1 and TRBJ2-7; perhaps TRBD1 as D (5 bases). In DNA, the CDR3 is TGCGCCAGCAGCTTGGGACAGCTACGGGACGAGCAGTACTTC. Translated: CASSLGQLRDEQYF.